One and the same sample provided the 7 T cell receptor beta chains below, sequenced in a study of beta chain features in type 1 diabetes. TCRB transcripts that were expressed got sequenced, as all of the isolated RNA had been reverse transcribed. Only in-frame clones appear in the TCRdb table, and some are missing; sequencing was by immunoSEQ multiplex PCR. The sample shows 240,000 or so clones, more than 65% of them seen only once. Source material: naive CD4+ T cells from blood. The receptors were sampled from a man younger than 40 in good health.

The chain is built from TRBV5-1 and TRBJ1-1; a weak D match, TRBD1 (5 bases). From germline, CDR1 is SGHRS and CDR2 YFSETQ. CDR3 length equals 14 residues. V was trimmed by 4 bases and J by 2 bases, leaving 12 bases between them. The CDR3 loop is CASSRTIGNTEAFF. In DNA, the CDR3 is TGCGCCAGCAGCAGGACAATCGGTAACACTGAAGCTTTCTTT. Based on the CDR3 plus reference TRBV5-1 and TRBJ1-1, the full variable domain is KAGVTQTPRYLIKTRGQQVTLSCSPISGHRSVSWYQQTPGQGLQFLFEYFSETQRNKGNFPGRFSGRQFSNSRSEMNVSTLELGDSALYLCASSRTIGNTEAFFGQGTRLTVV.

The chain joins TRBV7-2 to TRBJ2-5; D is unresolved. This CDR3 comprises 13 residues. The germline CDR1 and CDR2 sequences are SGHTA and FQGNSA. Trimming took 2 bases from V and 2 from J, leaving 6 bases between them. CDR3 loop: CASSLPWQETQYF. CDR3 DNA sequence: TGTGCCAGCAGCTTACCCTGGCAAGAGACCCAGTACTTC.

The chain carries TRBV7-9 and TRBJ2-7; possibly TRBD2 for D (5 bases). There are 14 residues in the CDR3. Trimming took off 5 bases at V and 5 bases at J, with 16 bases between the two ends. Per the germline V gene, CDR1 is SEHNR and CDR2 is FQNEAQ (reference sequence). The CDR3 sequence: CASSQGLLSHEQYF. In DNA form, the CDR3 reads TGTGCCAGCAGCCAAGGACTCTTGTCCCACGAGCAGTACTTC.

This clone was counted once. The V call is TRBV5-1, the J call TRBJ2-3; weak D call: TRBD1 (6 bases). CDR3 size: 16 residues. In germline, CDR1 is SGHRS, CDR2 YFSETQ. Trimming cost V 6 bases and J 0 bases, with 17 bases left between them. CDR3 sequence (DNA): TGCGCCAGCACCAGGGGATCCCACCCTAGCACAGATACGCAGTATTTT. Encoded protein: CASTRGSHPSTDTQYF. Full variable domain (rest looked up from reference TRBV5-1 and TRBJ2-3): KAGVTQTPRYLIKTRGQQVTLSCSPISGHRSVSWYQQTPGQGLQFLFEYFSETQRNKGNFPGRFSGRQFSNSRSEMNVSTLELGDSALYLCASTRGSHPSTDTQYFGPGTRLTVL.

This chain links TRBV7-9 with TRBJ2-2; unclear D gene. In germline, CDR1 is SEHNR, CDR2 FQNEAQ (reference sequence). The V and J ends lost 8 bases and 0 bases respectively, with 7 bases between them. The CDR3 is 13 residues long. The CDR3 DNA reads TGTGCCAGCGGACCGTCGAACACCGGGGAGCTGTTTTTT. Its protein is CASGPSNTGELFF.

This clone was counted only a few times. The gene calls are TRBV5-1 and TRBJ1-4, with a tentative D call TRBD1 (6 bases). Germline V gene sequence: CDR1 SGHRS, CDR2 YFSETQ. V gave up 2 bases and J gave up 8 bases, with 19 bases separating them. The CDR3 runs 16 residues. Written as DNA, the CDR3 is TGCGCCAGCAGCTTCTCGTCTCGGGGGGCCAACGAAAAACTGTTTTTT. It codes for CASSFSSRGANEKLFF.

The chain's CDR3 is CASSQEWGARDTQYF. In nucleotides, the CDR3 is TGTGCCAGCAGCCAAGAATGGGGGGCCAGAGATACGCAGTATTTT. V gene TRBV4-2 combines with J gene TRBJ2-3, with D perhaps assigned TRBD1 or TRBD2 (6 bases each). Per the germline V gene, CDR1 is LGHNA and CDR2 is YNFKEQ. Trimming removed 0 bases at V and 5 bases at J, with 12 bases between. The length of the CDR3 is 15 residues.